This TCR beta chain emerged from a study of T cell responses to AZD1222 COVID-19 vaccine. Findings and limits, study-wide: When two AZD1222 doses had been given, Spike-specific TCR breadth and depth rose. Repertoire sampling was restricted to post-peak T cell response timepoints.

Sequenced by immunoSEQ multiplex PCR; TCRdb stores in-frame clones only, minus some. The sample carries around 100,000 clones, about 86% recorded once. Remarks on this clone: The antigen is undetermined.

This TCR came from an adult in good health. Sequences were derived from peripheral blood, sampled on day 0 of AZD1222 vaccination.

CDR3 residues: CATSDFRYGYTF. In DNA form, the CDR3 reads TGTGCCACCAGTGATTTCCGCTATGGCTACACCTTC. This rearrangement joins TRBV24-1 to TRBJ1-2; D unclear. With 1 base removed from V and 4 bases from J, the gap between germline ends came to 3 bases. This CDR3 is built from 12 residues. CDR1 and CDR2 (germline): KGHDR, SFDVKD.